This T cell receptor (beta chain) was sequenced for a study of PD-L1 blockade in urothelial cancer. Trimming cost V 9 bases and J 0 bases, with 19 bases left between them. CDR1 and CDR2 (germline): SGHNT, YYREEE (reference sequence). The CDR3 is 15 amino acids. Only in-frame clones appear in the TCRdb table, and some are missing; sequencing was by immunoSEQ multiplex PCR. The data show fewer than 65,000 clones, about 88% seen once. Time point reported: pretreatment peripheral blood. Sequenced here: PBMCs, sampled around atezolizumab (anti-PD-L1) treatment. This receptor was obtained from a man in his 70s with urothelial cancer. J is TRBJ2-7 and V is TRBV5-4; weak D call: TRBD1 (6 bases). In DNA, the CDR3 is TGTGCCACCAAGCGGACCCAGGGGTACTCCTACGAGCAGTACTTC. It is translated as CATKRTQGYSYEQYF.